This T cell receptor (beta chain) was identified in a study of T-cell memory formation after mild COVID-19. Study findings and constraints: A balance of CD4 and CD8 characterized clones contracting day 15 to 85, whereas later expanders leaned CD4+. Pre-infection memory carried some responding clones, suggesting that cross-reactive memory joined.

As to this clonotype: Antigen unknown.

5'RACE with constant-segment primers built TCRalpha and TCRbeta cDNA libraries with UMIs. TCRdb reprocessed the 5' RACE reads via MiXCR and lists one record per CDR3 protein. The table includes hundreds of thousands of distinct CDR3 sequences, approximately 20% detected once. The CDR3 is 18 residues long. V lost 2 bases, J lost 2 bases, and 19 bases lay in between. Per germline, CDR1 SGHRS and CDR2 YFSETQ. This sequence was found in an adult woman who had mild COVID-19 (a few samples of this study predate the infection). Cell type and time point are not known. Sample: PBMCs or a T cell subset sorted from them (not recorded which). The V call is TRBV5-1, the J call TRBJ1-4; D is perhaps TRBD1 (6 bases). CDR3 sequence (DNA): TGCGCCAGCAGCTTCGCAGAGTCCTTAACAGGGACTAATGAAAAACTGTTTTTT. It is translated as CASSFAESLTGTNEKLFF.